This TCR beta chain is from a study of T cells in women clearing cervical HPV infection (dated by TCRdb to 2017 to 2018). For the wider study: The cases were 25 or so women with histologically confirmed HPV16-related CIN3 or worse, and 2 of these cases were invasive cancers. The 20 to 25 controls were women who cleared a single incident HPV16 infection within 12 months without developing precancer or cancer. Blood from cases was drawn at the visit where the lesion was first identified, while blood from controls was drawn once the infection was no longer detected. Among cases, blood sampling occurred a median of roughly 160 days after lesion detection, with an interquartile range of about 90 to 200 days. Because only a few women had HLA typing data, the possibility that HLA type acted as a confounder could not be ruled out. This exploratory proof-of-principle case-control study, nested within the Guanacaste HPV Natural History Study in Costa Rica, compared TCR repertoires among women with different cervical HPV16 outcomes. Cases were matched to controls by age within five years and by the year the sample was collected. Cases had a median age of about 34 years and controls had a median age of 38, with no significant differences in baseline characteristics. In the parent cohort, roughly 10,000 women aged 18 or older were enrolled in Guanacaste, Costa Rica, during about 1992 to 1994 and were followed for six to seven years. Quality controls consisted of five blinded duplicates per group, for a total of roughly 60 samples made up of some 50 participants and some 10 replicates.

As to this clone: No antigen is known for it. The read stops 3 residues short of the end of the CDR3; the missing end is completed from the germline J gene.

Every participant had a single incident cervical HPV16 infection, and prevalent HPV16 infections were excluded. Cervical HPV DNA was detected with MY09/MY11 PCR, and genotyping was done by dot-blot hybridization. More than 14 mL of heparinized blood were centrifuged, and the buffy coat was split into aliquots, frozen at -30 degrees C, and then kept at -80 degrees C. QIAGEN kits were used to extract genomic DNA from the buffy coat specimens. Trimming leaves V shorter by 3 bases and J shorter by 2 bases, with the junction holding 12 bases beyond the gene matches. CDR1 and CDR2, looked up from the germline V gene, are KGHSH and LQKENI. Spanning cysteine to phenylalanine, the CDR3 consists of 18 amino acids. The DNA shown is the part of the CDR3 that was read: 45 bases, in frame from base 1. TCR beta CDR3 regions were amplified by multiplex PCR from an average of roughly 1,200 ng genomic DNA per sample using the immunoSEQ assay. Primer bias was corrected in the assay by using a complete synthetic TCR repertoire to establish an amplification baseline. The amplicons were sequenced using the Illumina platform. The original pipeline was this. Sequences were error-corrected by clustering with frequency ratios and a modified nearest-neighbor algorithm and were then analyzed in the immunoSEQ Analyzer with IMGT gene definitions. At each rarefaction depth, TCR richness and evenness were averaged across 20 rarefaction repeats, and any sample with fewer sequences than the depth was left out. V, D and J gene relative abundances were compared between groups with Wilcoxon rank sum tests, applying FDR correction. For the blinded duplicates, the intraclass correlation was roughly 96% for TCR richness and averaged about 81% across some 66 gene segments. TCRdb retrieved this table from immuneACCESS and kept in-frame rearrangements only. Not all clones are present; in checked studies, unresolved V genes account for under half, and no reason is known for the remainder. V and J calls and clone size are given by that table; D and trimming were obtained from the DNA. The table for this sample records 25,000 to 35,000 clones. The top ten hold 5% to 7.5% of the sample.

What the study reported, not specific to this receptor: The cross-sectional design could not show whether the associations came before the infection or were a result of it, and neither effector/memory subsets nor HPV-specific T cells were isolated. T-cell numbers per sample were unknown, so richness differences could reflect varying T-cell content rather than repertoire biology. TCR repertoire richness was significantly higher in CIN3+ cases than in controls across sequencing depths, while evenness did not differ. Random forest classifiers combining richness and V gene abundances distinguished cases from controls with an estimated AUC of roughly 0.8. TRBV6-7 relative abundance was lower in cases than in controls (approximately 0.11% versus 0.16%; Bonferroni P = 0.0008).

The sample comprised blood buffy coat. The sequence was collected from a woman aged 18 to 75 with a cervical HPV16 infection that either progressed to CIN3+ or cleared (not recorded which). The rearrangement joined TRBV18 to TRBJ2-5, with 10 bases aligning to TRBD1. The CDR3 DNA, read in part, is TGTGCCAGCTCACCCTACAGACAGGGGGCGATAAGGCAAGAGACC. Its product reads: CASSPYRQGAIRQET. The whole CDR3 protein is CASSPYRQGAIRQETQYF.